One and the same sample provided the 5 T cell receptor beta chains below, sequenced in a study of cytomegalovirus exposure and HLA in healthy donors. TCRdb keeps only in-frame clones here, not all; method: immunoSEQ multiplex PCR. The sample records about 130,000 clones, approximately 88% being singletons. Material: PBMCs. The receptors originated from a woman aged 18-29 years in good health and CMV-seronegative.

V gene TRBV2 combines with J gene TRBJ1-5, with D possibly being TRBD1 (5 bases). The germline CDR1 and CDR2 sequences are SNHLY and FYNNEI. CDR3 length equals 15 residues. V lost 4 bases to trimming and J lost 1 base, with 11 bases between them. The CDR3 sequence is CASSGGRGSNQPQHF. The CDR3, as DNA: TGTGCCAGCAGTGGAGGGCGGGGGAGCAATCAGCCCCAGCATTTT.

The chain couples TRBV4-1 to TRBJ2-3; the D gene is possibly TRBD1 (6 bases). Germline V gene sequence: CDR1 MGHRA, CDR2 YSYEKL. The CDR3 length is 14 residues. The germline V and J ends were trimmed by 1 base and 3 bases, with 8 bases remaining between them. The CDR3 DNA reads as TGCGCCAGCAGCCAAGTGGGGGCTACAGATACGCAGTATTTT. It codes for CASSQVGATDTQYF.

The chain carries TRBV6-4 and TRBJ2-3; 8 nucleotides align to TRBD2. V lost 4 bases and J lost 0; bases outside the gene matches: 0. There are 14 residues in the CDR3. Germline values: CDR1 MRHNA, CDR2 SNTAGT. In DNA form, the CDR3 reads TGTGCCAGCAGTGCTAGCGGGAGCACAGATACGCAGTATTTT. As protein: CASSASGSTDTQYF.

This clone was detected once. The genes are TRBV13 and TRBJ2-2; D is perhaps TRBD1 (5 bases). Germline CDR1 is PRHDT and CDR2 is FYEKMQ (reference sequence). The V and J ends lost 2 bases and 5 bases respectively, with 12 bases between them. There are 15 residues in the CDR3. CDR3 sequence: CASSLFGRDTGELFF. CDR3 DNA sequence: TGTGCCAGCAGCTTATTTGGCAGGGATACCGGGGAGCTGTTTTTT.

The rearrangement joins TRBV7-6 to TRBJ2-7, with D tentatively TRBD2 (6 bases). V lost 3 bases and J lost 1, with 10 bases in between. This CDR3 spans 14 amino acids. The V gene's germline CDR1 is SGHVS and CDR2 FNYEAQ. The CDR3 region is CASSLEGQSYEQYF. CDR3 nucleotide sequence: TGTGCCAGCAGCTTGGAGGGCCAGTCCTACGAGCAGTACTTC. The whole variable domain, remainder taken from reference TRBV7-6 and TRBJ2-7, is GAGVSQSPRYKVTKRGQDVALRCDPISGHVSLYWYRQALGQGPEFLTYFNYEAQQDKSGLPNDRFSAERPEGSISTLTIQRTEQRDSAMYRCASSLEGQSYEQYFGPGTRLTVT.